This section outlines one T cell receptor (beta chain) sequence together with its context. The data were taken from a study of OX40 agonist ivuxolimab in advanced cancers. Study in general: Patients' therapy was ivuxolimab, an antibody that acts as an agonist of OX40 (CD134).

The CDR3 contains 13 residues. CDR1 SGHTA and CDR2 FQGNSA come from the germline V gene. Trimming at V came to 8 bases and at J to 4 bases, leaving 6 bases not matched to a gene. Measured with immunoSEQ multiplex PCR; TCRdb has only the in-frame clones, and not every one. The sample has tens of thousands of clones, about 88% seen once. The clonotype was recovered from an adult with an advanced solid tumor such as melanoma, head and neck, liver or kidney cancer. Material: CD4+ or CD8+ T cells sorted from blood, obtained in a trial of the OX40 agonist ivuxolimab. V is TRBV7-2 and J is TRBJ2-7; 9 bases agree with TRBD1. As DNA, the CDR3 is TGTGCCAGCTTCAGGACAGGGGCATACGAGCAGTACTTC. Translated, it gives CASFRTGAYEQYF.